These 26 T cell receptor beta chains came from one sample sequenced in a study of T cells after yellow fever vaccination. TCRdb fed the 5' RACE reads into MiXCR, producing one record per CDR3 protein. This sample yields 140,000 to 150,000 distinct CDR3 sequences, of which about 7% are seen a single time; 0.5% to 0.65% belongs to the top ten. Sequencing used CD4+ T cells sorted from PBMCs, obtained 10 days after the yellow fever booster vaccination. These receptors were taken from a man younger than 45 who received the YFV17D yellow fever vaccine.

This clonotype has at least ten counts. The chain combines TRBV5-5 with TRBJ2-7; 9 bases align to TRBD2. Germline lookup yields CDR1 SGHKS and CDR2 YYEKEE (reference sequence). This CDR3 comprises 15 residues. V lost 3 bases, J lost 4 bases, and 8 bases stayed unmatched. The CDR3 is CASSYGTSTAYEQYF. The CDR3 nucleotides are TGTGCCAGCAGCTACGGGACTAGCACCGCTTACGAGCAGTACTTC.

In its sample, this clonotype was seen many times. The chain joins TRBV24-1 to TRBJ2-5; either TRBD1 or TRBD2 may fit D (5 bases each). CDR3 length equals 11 residues. Trimming took off 4 bases at V and 9 bases at J, with 8 bases between the two ends. Germline assignment: CDR1 KGHDR and CDR2 SFDVKD. This CDR3 is CATSDRGPQYF. Here the CDR3 DNA reads TGTGCCACCAGTGACCGGGGCCCCCAGTACTTC.

The V and J genes are TRBV2 and TRBJ2-1; no definite D call. The V and J ends lost 1 base and 6 bases respectively, with 19 bases between them. The CDR3 runs 17 residues. The germline V gene encodes CDR1 SNHLY and CDR2 FYNNEI. CDR3 bases: TGTGCCAGCAGTGAAGGGCCCGGTGCTTCGAAGGGCAATGAGCAGTTCTTC. This encodes CASSEGPGASKGNEQFF.

This clonotype was seen at least ten times. The chain joins TRBV24-1 to TRBJ2-3, with 13 bases aligning to TRBD2. The CDR3 extends over 17 amino acids. The germline gives CDR1 KGHDR, CDR2 SFDVKD. The J segment lost 5 bases and the V segment lost 2 bases, leaving 6 bases of the junction unmatched. CDR3 nucleotide sequence: TGTGCCACCAGTGATTCCGGACTAGCGGGAGCTGTAGATACGCAGTATTTT. Translated: CATSDSGLAGAVDTQYF.

This clonotype was picked up many times. This chain links TRBV4-2 with TRBJ2-5; 7 positions match TRBD2. Germline V gene lookup returns CDR1 LGHNA and CDR2 YNFKEQ. V lost 4 bases to trimming and J lost 4 bases; unmatched junction nucleotides: 9. The CDR3 covers 15 residues. Written as DNA, the CDR3 is TGTGCCAGCAGCCCCCGTGACGGCGGGAGAGAGACCCAGTACTTC. Its translation: CASSPRDGGRETQYF.

This clonotype was observed many times. This rearrangement joins TRBV7-2 to TRBJ2-5; a possible D gene is TRBD2 (6 bases). Germline CDR1 and CDR2: SGHTA and FQGNSA. V was trimmed by 1 base and J by 0 bases, leaving 12 bases between them. CDR3 length equals 16 residues. CDR3 residues: CASSLVGGTYQETQYF. Here the CDR3 DNA reads TGTGCCAGCAGCTTAGTGGGCGGGACGTACCAAGAGACCCAGTACTTC.

This clonotype was detected many times. V and J are TRBV5-1 and TRBJ2-5; D possibly corresponds to TRBD2 (5 bases). Trimming left V 0 bases short and J 3 bases short, with 12 bases between. This CDR3 has 15 residues. Germline assignment: CDR1 SGHRS and CDR2 YFSETQ. The DNA for the CDR3 is TGCGCCAGCAGCTTGGACGGGAAGGGAGAAGAGACCCAGTACTTC. This gives the protein CASSLDGKGEETQYF.

There are many counts of this clonotype. DNA of the CDR3: TGCAGTGCTAGTCTAGCGGGAGGAATCTACGAGCAGTACTTC. Its translation is CSASLAGGIYEQYF. V and J are TRBV20-1 and TRBJ2-7; 11 bases map to TRBD2. The CDR3 loop spans 14 amino acids. Germline V lookup: CDR1 DFQATT, CDR2 SNEGSKA (reference sequence). Losses at the gene ends were 3 bases for V and 3 bases for J; bases not matched to a gene: 4.

This clonotype was detected many times. The CDR3 nucleotides are TGCAGTGCACGGGGGTGGGAAGAGACCCAGTACTTC. Its translation: CSARGWEETQYF. This sequence joins TRBV20-1 and TRBJ2-5; a possible D gene is TRBD2 (6 bases). V lost 6 bases and J lost 3, with 11 bases in between. From germline, CDR1 is DFQATT and CDR2 SNEGSKA (reference sequence). This CDR3 comprises 12 residues.

This clonotype was seen repeatedly, ten times or more. This chain links TRBV19 with TRBJ1-2; D uncertain. The CDR3 length is 13 residues. CDR1 is LNHDA, CDR2 SQIVND, per germline (reference sequence). V lost 4 bases to trimming and J lost 4 bases, with 10 bases between them. The DNA of the CDR3 is TGTGCCAGTAGTAAAGGGCAGGCCTATGGCTACACCTTC. Its translation is CASSKGQAYGYTF.

In its sample, this clonotype was seen many times. The rearrangement uses TRBV30 and TRBJ1-5; tentatively, D is TRBD1 (6 bases). Per the germline V gene, CDR1 is GTSNPN and CDR2 is SVGIG (reference sequence). The V and J ends lost 5 bases and 0 bases respectively, with 14 bases between them. The CDR3 totals 15 residues. CDR3 region: CAWGTGTLSNQPQHF. DNA for the CDR3: TGTGCCTGGGGAACCGGGACACTTAGCAATCAGCCCCAGCATTTT.

This clonotype was observed many times. The V and J genes are TRBV7-6 and TRBJ2-5, with D perhaps TRBD1 (5 bases). The V and J ends lost 5 bases and 1 base respectively, with 11 bases between them. The CDR3 consists of 14 residues. The germline gives CDR1 SGHVS, CDR2 FNYEAQ. DNA for the CDR3: TGTGCCAGCAGCCCAGACAGACTCCAAGAGACCCAGTACTTC. Translating it yields CASSPDRLQETQYF.

This clonotype was seen repeatedly, ten times or more. The chain employs TRBV4-3 and TRBJ2-3, with D possibly matching TRBD1 (5 bases). The CDR3 runs 16 residues. Germline CDR1 and CDR2: LGHNA and YSLEER. V was trimmed by 0 bases and J by 4 bases, leaving 14 bases between them. CDR3 nucleotides: TGCGCCAGCAGCCAAGAAGGCGCAGGGCAGCCAGATACGCAGTATTTT. Protein: CASSQEGAGQPDTQYF.

In its sample, this clonotype was seen many times. The rearrangement uses TRBV20-1 and TRBJ1-5, with D hard to call. V lost 1 base to trimming and J lost 6 bases, with 7 bases between them. Germline V lookup: CDR1 DFQATT, CDR2 SNEGSKA (reference sequence). The CDR3 extends over 12 amino acids. CDR3 loop: CSARGRRQPQHF. For the CDR3, the DNA is TGCAGTGCTAGAGGTCGTCGTCAGCCCCAGCATTTT.

This clonotype was found many times. The chain recombines TRBV10-3 with TRBJ2-4; TRBD1 might be the D (6 bases). Trimming removed 2 bases at V and 2 bases at J, with 7 bases between. The length of the CDR3 is 14 residues. The germline V gene has CDR1 ENHRY and CDR2 SYGVKD. DNA for the CDR3: TGTGCCATCAGTGAGGACAGGACCAAAAACATTCAGTACTTC. Translating gives CAISEDRTKNIQYF.

This clonotype was observed many times. The gene calls are TRBV7-9 and TRBJ1-1, with 10 nucleotides matching TRBD1. Germline loops: CDR1 SEHNR, CDR2 FQNEAQ (reference sequence). The V and J ends lost 3 bases and 4 bases, in that order; junction bases with no gene match: 11. The CDR3 sequence is 17 residues long. CDR3 sequence: CASSLRTGGGYTTEAFF. CDR3 sequence (DNA): TGTGCCAGCAGCTTGCGGACAGGGGGAGGCTATACCACTGAAGCTTTCTTT.

This clonotype was seen repeatedly, ten times or more. The V gene is TRBV7-6, the J gene TRBJ2-3, with a possible D match to TRBD2 (7 bases). From germline, CDR1 is SGHVS and CDR2 FNYEAQ. This CDR3 has 15 residues. Trimming pared 5 bases from V and 4 bases from J, leaving 16 bases between. The DNA of the CDR3 is TGTGCCAGCAGCGCAAAGGGGGGGGCTGCAGATACGCAGTATTTT. The encoded protein is CASSAKGGAADTQYF.

This clonotype was counted ten times or more. The genes are TRBV19 and TRBJ2-3; D is ambiguous. V was pared by 3 bases and J by 4 bases, with 8 bases between. This CDR3 has 13 amino acids. CDR1 and CDR2 (germline): LNHDA, SQIVND (reference sequence). CDR3 bases: TGTGCCAGTAGTATCGCCGGCCCAGATACGCAGTATTTT. Translation gives CASSIAGPDTQYF.

Ten or more counts support this clonotype. The chain is built from TRBV7-2 and TRBJ2-7; no reliable D call. The CDR3 length is 14 residues. Looked up from germline, CDR1 is SGHTA and CDR2 is FQGNSA. The ends were cut back, 3 bases at V and 0 bases at J, with 9 bases in the middle. CDR3 loop: CASSLSRASYEQYF. Written as DNA, the CDR3 is TGTGCCAGCAGCTTGTCTCGGGCCTCCTACGAGCAGTACTTC. Using reference TRBV7-2 and TRBJ2-7 for the parts outside the CDR3, the full variable domain is GAGVSQSPSNKVTEKGKDVELRCDPISGHTALYWYRQSLGQGLEFLIYFQGNSAPDKSGLPSDRFSAERTGGSVSTLTIQRTQQEDSAVYLCASSLSRASYEQYFGPGTRLTVT.

This clonotype was seen repeatedly, ten times or more. The V and J genes are TRBV11-1 and TRBJ2-5; tentative D call: TRBD2 (5 bases). The CDR3 runs 18 residues. Trimming cost V 1 base and J 1 base, with 19 bases left between them. Germline V gene data show CDR1 as SGHAT and CDR2 as FQDESV (reference sequence). CDR3 region: CASSLGGFRQAFQETQYF. For the CDR3, the DNA is TGTGCCAGCAGCTTAGGAGGGTTTCGTCAGGCGTTCCAAGAGACCCAGTACTTC.

The chain carries TRBV18 and TRBJ1-1; a possible D gene is TRBD1 (5 bases). Germline V gene lookup returns CDR1 KGHSH and CDR2 LQKENI. The CDR3 spans 14 residues. V lost 3 bases to trimming and J lost 1 base, with 9 bases between them. CDR3 DNA sequence: TGTGCCAGCTCACCGTCGAGGGGGAACACTGAAGCTTTCTTT. Protein sequence: CASSPSRGNTEAFF.

At least ten counts were recorded for this clonotype. This rearrangement joins TRBV12-3 or TRBV12-4 to TRBJ2-3, with D perhaps TRBD1 (5 bases). The CDR3 extends over 12 amino acids. V lost 6 bases to trimming and J lost 3 bases, with 7 bases between them. The DNA of the CDR3 is TGTGCCAGCAGCCGACAGACAGATACGCAGTATTTT. It yields the protein CASSRQTDTQYF.

This clonotype occurred a few times. The chain employs TRBV6-1 and TRBJ2-6; no clear D. The V gene lost 4 bases and the J gene lost 2 bases, with 12 bases spanning the gap. The CDR3 length is 16 residues. Germline lookup yields CDR1 MNHNS and CDR2 SASEGT. The CDR3 is CASSVSLGAGANVLTF. The CDR3 DNA reads as TGTGCCAGCAGTGTCTCTCTTGGGGCTGGGGCCAACGTCCTGACTTTC.

This clonotype has at least ten counts. This chain uses TRBV6-5 with TRBJ2-2; TRBD1 might be the D (6 bases). The CDR3 runs 15 residues. V was cut by 6 bases and J by 7 bases, with 18 bases left in between. The germline V gene encodes CDR1 MNHEY and CDR2 SVGAGI. CDR3 amino acids: CASSFTGLRGGELFF. Written as DNA, the CDR3 is TGTGCCAGCAGCTTCACAGGGTTGCGCGGCGGGGAGCTGTTTTTT.

This clonotype was observed many times. The chain is built from TRBV5-5 and TRBJ2-5; 7 nucleotides align to TRBD1. The CDR3 covers 14 residues. J was trimmed by 3 bases and V by 1 base; bases with no gene match: 3. Germline V gene lookup returns CDR1 SGHKS and CDR2 YYEKEE (reference sequence). The CDR3 here is CASSLRTGEETQYF. As DNA, the CDR3 is TGTGCCAGCAGCTTGCGAACAGGGGAAGAGACCCAGTACTTC. Looking up the rest from reference TRBV5-5 and TRBJ2-5 gives the full variable domain: DAGVTQSPTHLIKTRGQQVTLRCSPISGHKSVSWYQQVLGQGPQFIFQYYEKEERGRGNFPDRFSARQFPNYSSELNVNALLLGDSALYLCASSLRTGEETQYFGPGTRLLVL.

This clonotype occurred many times. The rearrangement joins TRBV10-3 to TRBJ1-6; D remains ambiguous. The CDR3 spans 14 residues. The germline V gene encodes CDR1 ENHRY and CDR2 SYGVKD. The V and J ends lost 0 bases and 7 bases respectively, with 7 bases between them. The CDR3 nucleotides read TGTGCCATCAGTGAGTCGACCCTCAATTCACCCCTCCACTTT. Translating it yields CAISESTLNSPLHF.